What follows describes a single T cell receptor beta chain. The target antigen is unknown. Some clones are missing from TCRdb's copy, which holds only in-frame ones; the method was immunoSEQ multiplex PCR. The table has some 21,000 clones, approximately 84% seen once. The sample originates from a study of chemoradiotherapy in HPV16-positive cancers. Deletions cut 1 base from V and 8 bases from J, with 14 bases between. CDR1 is SGHTA, CDR2 FQGNSA, per germline. The CDR3 is made up of 14 amino acids. Study-wide points: Candidate HPV-specific clones and E7-related TCR motifs grew in tumor during treatment.

This specimen was blood, taken from a patient who underwent chemoradiotherapy. This sequence joins TRBV7-2 and TRBJ1-1, with unresolved D. The TCR sequence derives from a human donor with HPV-associated anogenital cancer. The CDR3 reads CASSLDNGLPEAFF. Here the CDR3 DNA reads TGTGCCAGCAGCTTAGACAACGGTTTACCAGAAGCTTTCTTT.